This T cell receptor beta chain came from a study of Graves' ophthalmopathy and Graves' hyperthyroidism. As for the study in general: Peripheral blood was gathered at first diagnosis, ahead of any treatment whatsoever.

This clonotype was counted at least ten times. Its specificity is not known. Relative to the germline gene, one junction end is altered; a read error may explain this. The CDR3 has 8 residues. No donor had other autoimmune disease, uncontrolled infection, pregnancy or lactation. Whole-study findings and limits: In predicting ophthalmopathy progression, the model reached around 65% sensitivity and 72.22% specificity. Most thyroid clonotypes expanded beyond 0.001 frequency were also found in blood.

Amplified material comprised TCR beta CDR3 regions derived from RNA transcripts. HTBI primers were used in a first-round RT-PCR, which preceded a second-round multiplex PCR. TCRdb recomputed calls from the multiplex PCR reads with MiXCR, one row per CDR3 protein. Seen here are about 390,000 distinct CDR3 sequences, less than 20% observed once, and the top ten hold about 7%. The chain has TRBV12-3 or TRBV12-4 and TRBJ2-4, with D hard to call. Material: peripheral blood. The receptor's source is a woman under 30 with stable Graves' hyperthyroidism. As DNA, the CDR3 is TGTGCCAGCAGATCGAACTTCTTC. This sequence encodes CASRSNFF.